What follows is one TCR beta chain and its context. Its antigen is still unknown. The sample belongs to a study of cytomegalovirus exposure and HLA in healthy donors. This CDR3 has 17 residues. The germline CDR1 and CDR2 sequences are WNHNN and SYGVQD (reference sequence). The J segment lost 4 bases and the V segment lost 0 bases, leaving 5 bases of the junction unmatched. General observations from the study: The availability of immune exposure information extended only to CMV serostatus.

13 Jbeta primers and 60 Vbeta primers were used for the PCR. This table comes from immunoSEQ multiplex PCR, and its TCRdb copy is limited to in-frame clones, with some not included. There are about 200,000 clones in the sample, with more than 0.95% held by the top ten. This TCR was recovered from a girl between 2 and 10 years old in good health and CMV-seropositive. This rearrangement joins TRBV10-1 to TRBJ2-5; TRBD2 matches 13 bases. Sequences were obtained from PBMCs. CDR3 region: CASSESKTSGRSETQYF. In nucleotides, the CDR3 is TGCGCCAGCAGTGAGTCCAAGACTAGCGGGAGGTCAGAGACCCAGTACTTC.